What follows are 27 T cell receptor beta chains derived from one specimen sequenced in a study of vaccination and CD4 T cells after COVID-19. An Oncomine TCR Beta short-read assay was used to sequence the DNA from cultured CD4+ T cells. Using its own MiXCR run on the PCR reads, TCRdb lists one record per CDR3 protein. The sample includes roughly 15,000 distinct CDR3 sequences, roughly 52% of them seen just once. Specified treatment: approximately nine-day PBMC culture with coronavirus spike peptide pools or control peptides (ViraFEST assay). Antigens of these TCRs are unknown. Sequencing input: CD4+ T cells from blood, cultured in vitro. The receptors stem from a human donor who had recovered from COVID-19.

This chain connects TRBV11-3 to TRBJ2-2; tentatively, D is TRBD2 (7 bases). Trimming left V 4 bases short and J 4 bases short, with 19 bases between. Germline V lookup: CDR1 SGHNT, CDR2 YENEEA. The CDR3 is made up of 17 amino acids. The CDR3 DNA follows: TGTGCCAGCAGCTCCACCGTGGGGGGGCGACCCACCGGGGAGCTGTTTTTT. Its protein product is CASSSTVGGRPTGELFF.

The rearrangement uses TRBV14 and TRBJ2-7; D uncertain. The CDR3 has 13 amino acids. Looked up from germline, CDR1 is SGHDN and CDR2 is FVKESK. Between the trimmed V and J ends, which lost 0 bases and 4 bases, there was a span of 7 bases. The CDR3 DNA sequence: TGTGCCAGCAGCCAAGATCTGGGATACGAGCAGTACTTC. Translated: CASSQDLGYEQYF. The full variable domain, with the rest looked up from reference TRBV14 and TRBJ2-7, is EAGVTQFPSHSVIEKGQTVTLRCDPISGHDNLYWYRRVMGKEIKFLLHFVKESKQDESGMPNNRFLAERTGGTYSTLKVQPAELEDSGVYFCASSQDLGYEQYFGPGTRLTVT.

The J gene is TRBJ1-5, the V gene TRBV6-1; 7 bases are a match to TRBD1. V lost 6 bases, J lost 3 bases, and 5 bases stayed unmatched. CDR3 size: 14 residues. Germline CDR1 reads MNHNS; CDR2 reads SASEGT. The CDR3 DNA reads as TGTGCCAGCAGACAAACAGGGGACAATCAGCCCCAGCATTTT. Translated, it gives CASRQTGDNQPQHF.

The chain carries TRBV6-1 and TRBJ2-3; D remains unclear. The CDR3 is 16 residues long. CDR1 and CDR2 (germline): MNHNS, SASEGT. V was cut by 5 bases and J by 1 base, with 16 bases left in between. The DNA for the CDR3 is TGTGCCAGCAGTAACCAGAAGGTTTTGGGCACAGATACGCAGTATTTT. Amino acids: CASSNQKVLGTDTQYF.

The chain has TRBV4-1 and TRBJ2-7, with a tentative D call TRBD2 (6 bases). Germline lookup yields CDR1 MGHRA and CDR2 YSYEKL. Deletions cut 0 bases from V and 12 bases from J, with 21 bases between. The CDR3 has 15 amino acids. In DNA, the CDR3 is TGCGCCAGCAGCCAAGATGGATTAGGGCCGCGGGACCTGTACTTC. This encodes CASSQDGLGPRDLYF.

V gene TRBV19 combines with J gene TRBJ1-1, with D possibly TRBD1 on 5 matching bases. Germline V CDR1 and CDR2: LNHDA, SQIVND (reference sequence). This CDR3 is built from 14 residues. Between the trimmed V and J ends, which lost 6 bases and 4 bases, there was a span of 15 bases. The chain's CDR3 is CASSHRGSATEAFF. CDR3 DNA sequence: TGTGCCAGTAGCCATAGGGGCAGTGCCACTGAAGCTTTCTTT.

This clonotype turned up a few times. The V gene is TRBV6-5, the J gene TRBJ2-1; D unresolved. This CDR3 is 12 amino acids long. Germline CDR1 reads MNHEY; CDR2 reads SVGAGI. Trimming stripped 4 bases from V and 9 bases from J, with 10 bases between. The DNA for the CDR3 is TGTGCCAGCAGTTTCAGCGATGGTGAGCAGTTCTTC. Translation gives CASSFSDGEQFF.

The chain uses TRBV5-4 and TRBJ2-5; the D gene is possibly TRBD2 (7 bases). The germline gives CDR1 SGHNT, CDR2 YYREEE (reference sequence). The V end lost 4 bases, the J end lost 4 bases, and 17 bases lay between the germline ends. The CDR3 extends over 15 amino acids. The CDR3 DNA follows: TGTGCCAGCAGCACTTACTACAGGGAGGGAGAGACCCAGTACTTC. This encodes CASSTYYREGETQYF.

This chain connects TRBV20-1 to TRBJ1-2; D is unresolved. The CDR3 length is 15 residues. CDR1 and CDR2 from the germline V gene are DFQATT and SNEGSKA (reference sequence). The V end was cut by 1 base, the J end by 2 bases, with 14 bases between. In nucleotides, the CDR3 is TGCAGTGCTAGAGTCCTACTTAGTAGAAACTATGGCTACACCTTC. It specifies CSARVLLSRNYGYTF.

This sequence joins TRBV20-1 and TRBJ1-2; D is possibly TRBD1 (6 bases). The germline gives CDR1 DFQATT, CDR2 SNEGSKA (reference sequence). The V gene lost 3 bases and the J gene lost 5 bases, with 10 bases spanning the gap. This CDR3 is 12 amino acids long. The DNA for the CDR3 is TGCAGTGCTAGTTCAGGGGTGTATGGCTACACCTTC. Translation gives CSASSGVYGYTF.

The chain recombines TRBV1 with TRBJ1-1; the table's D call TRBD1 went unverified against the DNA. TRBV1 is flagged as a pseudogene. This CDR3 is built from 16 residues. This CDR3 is CTSSQETGQSRPEAFF. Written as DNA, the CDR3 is TGCACCAGCAGCCAGGAGACGGGACAGAGTCGACCTGAAGCTTTCTTT.

CDR3 bases: TGTGCCAGCAGTCGGGGGGGTAGTAACACCGGGGAGCTGTTTTTT. Translated, it gives CASSRGGSNTGELFF. V gene TRBV11-3 combines with J gene TRBJ2-2; 8 bases line up with TRBD2. The CDR3 totals 15 residues. In germline, CDR1 is SGHNT, CDR2 YENEEA. With V trimmed by 6 bases and J by 2 bases, 5 bases remained unmatched.

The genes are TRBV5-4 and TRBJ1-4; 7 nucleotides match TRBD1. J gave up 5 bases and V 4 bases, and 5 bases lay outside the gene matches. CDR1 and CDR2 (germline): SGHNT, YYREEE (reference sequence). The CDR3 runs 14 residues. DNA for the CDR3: TGTGCCAGCAGCCCGGACAGGAGGAATGAAAAACTGTTTTTT. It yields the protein CASSPDRRNEKLFF.

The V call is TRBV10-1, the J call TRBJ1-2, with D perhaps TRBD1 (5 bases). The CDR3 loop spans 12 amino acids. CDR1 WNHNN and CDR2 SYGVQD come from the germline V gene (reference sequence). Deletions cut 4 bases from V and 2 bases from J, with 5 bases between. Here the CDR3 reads CASSGTNYGYTF. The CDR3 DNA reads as TGCGCCAGCAGTGGGACAAACTATGGCTACACCTTC.

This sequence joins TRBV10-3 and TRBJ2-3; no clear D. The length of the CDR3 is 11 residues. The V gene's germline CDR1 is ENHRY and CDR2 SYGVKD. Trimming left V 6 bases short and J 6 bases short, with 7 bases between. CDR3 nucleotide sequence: TGTGCCATCAGCCTGGGGGATACGCAGTATTTT. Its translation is CAISLGDTQYF.

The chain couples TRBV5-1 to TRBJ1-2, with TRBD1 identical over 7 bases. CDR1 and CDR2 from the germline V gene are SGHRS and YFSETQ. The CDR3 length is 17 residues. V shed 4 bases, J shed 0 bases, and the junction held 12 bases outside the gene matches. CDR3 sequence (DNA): TGCGCCAGCAGCGTCCGGACAGGCTCTCTAACTAACTATGGCTACACCTTC. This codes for CASSVRTGSLTNYGYTF.

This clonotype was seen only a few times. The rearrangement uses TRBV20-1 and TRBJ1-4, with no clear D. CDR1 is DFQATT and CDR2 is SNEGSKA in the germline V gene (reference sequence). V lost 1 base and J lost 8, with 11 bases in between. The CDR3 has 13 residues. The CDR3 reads CSARGGLGEKLFF. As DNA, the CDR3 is TGCAGTGCTAGAGGAGGGCTGGGAGAAAAACTGTTTTTT.

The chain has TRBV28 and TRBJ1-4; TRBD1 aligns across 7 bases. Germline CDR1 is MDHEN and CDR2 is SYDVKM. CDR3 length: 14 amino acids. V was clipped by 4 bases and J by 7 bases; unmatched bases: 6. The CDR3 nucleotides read TGTGCCAGCAGTTCCCAAACAGGGGCTGAAAAACTGTTTTTT. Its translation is CASSSQTGAEKLFF.

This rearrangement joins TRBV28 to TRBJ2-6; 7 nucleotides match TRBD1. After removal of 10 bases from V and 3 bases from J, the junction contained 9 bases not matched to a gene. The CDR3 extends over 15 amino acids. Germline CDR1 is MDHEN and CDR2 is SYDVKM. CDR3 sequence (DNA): TGTGCCATCCCCGACAGGGCCGGTGGGGCCAACGTCCTGACTTTC. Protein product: CAIPDRAGGANVLTF.

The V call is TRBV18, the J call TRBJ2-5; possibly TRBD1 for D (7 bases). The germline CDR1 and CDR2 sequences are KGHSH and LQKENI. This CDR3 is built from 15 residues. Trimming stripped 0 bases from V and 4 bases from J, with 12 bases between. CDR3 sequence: CASSPPFQGGETQYF. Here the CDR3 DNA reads TGTGCCAGCTCACCACCGTTTCAGGGGGGAGAGACCCAGTACTTC.

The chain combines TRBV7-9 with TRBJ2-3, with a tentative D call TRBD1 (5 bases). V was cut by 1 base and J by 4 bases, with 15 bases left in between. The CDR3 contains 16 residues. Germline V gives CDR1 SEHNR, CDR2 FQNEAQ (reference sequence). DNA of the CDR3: TGTGCCAGCAGCTTAGAGAAGTGGGGCGTTTCAGATACGCAGTATTTT. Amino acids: CASSLEKWGVSDTQYF. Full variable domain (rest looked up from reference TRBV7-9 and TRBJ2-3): DTGVSQNPRHKITKRGQNVTFRCDPISEHNRLYWYRQTLGQGPEFLTYFQNEAQLEKSRLLSDRFSAERPKGSFSTLEIQRTEQGDSAMYLCASSLEKWGVSDTQYFGPGTRLTVL.

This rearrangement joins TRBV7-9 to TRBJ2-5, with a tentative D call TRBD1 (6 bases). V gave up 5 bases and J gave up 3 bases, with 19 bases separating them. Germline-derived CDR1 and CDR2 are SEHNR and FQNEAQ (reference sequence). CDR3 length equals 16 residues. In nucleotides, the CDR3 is TGTGCCAGCAGCCCTCGCCGGGCAGGGGTAAAAGAGACCCAGTACTTC. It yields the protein CASSPRRAGVKETQYF.

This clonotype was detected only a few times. The CDR3 nucleotides read TGCGCCAGCGAACGGGGGTTAGCGGGCTACAATGAGCAGTTCTTC. It is translated as CASERGLAGYNEQFF. The chain is built from TRBV10-1 and TRBJ2-1; TRBD2 agrees at 7 bases. CDR1 is WNHNN and CDR2 is SYGVQD in the germline V gene (reference sequence). Trimming took 8 bases from V and 3 from J; bases not matched to a gene: 10. This CDR3 has 15 residues.

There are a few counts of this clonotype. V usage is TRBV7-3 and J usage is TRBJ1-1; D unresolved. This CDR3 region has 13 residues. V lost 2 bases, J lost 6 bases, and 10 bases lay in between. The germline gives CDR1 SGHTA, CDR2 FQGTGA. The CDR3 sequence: CASSLSSGAEAFF. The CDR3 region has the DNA TGTGCCAGCAGCTTATCATCAGGCGCTGAAGCTTTCTTT.

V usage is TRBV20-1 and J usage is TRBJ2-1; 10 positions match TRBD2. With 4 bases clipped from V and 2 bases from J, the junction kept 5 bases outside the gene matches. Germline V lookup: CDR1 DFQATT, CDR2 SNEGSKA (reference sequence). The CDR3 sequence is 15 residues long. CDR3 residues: CSAMTSGFTYNEQFF. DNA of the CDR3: TGCAGTGCTATGACTAGCGGGTTCACCTACAATGAGCAGTTCTTC.

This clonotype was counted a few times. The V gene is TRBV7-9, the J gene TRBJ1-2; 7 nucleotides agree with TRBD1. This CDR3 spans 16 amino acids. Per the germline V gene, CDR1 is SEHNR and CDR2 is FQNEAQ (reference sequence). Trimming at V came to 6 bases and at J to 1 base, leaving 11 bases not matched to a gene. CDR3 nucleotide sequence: TGTGCCAGCAGTTACCTAACAGGGGACCGTAACTATGGCTACACCTTC. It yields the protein CASSYLTGDRNYGYTF.

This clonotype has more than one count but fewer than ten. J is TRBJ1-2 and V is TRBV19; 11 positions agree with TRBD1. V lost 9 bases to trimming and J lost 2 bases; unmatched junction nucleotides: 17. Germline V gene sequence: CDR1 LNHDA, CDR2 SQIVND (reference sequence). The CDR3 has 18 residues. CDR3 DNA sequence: TGTGCCAGCCACAGTTCGGTGGACAGGGGGCGTCGGAACTATGGCTACACCTTC. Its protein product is CASHSSVDRGRRNYGYTF.